Following are 4 T cell receptor beta chains from one sample sequenced in a study of T and B cells in COVID-19 patients. BIOMED2 TRB-A/B primer pools were used in multiplex TRB PCR. A single record per CDR3 protein comes from TCRdb applying MiXCR to the multiplex PCR reads. The table records around 8,200 distinct CDR3 sequences, around 28% of them present only once. From blood, roughly 240-550 ng of genomic DNA served as TRB template. The sample comprised blood. The receptors here all came from a human donor with active COVID-19.

This chain joins TRBV7-9 and TRBJ2-3; tentative D call: TRBD2 (7 bases). CDR1 is SEHNR, CDR2 FQNEAQ, per germline (reference sequence). V was pared by 11 bases and J by 2 bases, with 20 bases between. There are 15 residues in the CDR3. The CDR3 sequence: CAGRRAGANTDTQYF. CDR3 bases: TGTGCCGGAAGGAGGGCGGGGGCCAACACAGATACGCAGTATTTT.

V gene TRBV27 combines with J gene TRBJ2-7, with D perhaps TRBD1 or TRBD2 (5 bases each). V was pared by 4 bases and J by 5 bases, with 15 bases between. The CDR3 runs to 14 residues. Germline V gene lookup returns CDR1 MNHEY and CDR2 SMNVEV (reference sequence). CDR3 residues: CASSSGWGSNEQYF. The CDR3 DNA is TGTGCCAGCAGTTCGGGGTGGGGGAGTAACGAGCAGTACTTC.

By proportion, this clonotype is medium-sized. The J gene is TRBJ1-5, the V gene TRBV29-1; D remains unclear. The CDR3 has 14 residues. Looked up from germline, CDR1 is SQVTM and CDR2 is ANQGSEA. V was shortened by 0 bases and J by 3 bases, with 9 bases between the two germline ends. CDR3: CSVEDTGFNQPQHF. CDR3 nucleotides: TGCAGCGTTGAAGACACGGGGTTCAATCAGCCCCAGCATTTT. Full variable domain (missing parts from reference TRBV29-1 and TRBJ1-5): SAVISQKPSRDICQRGTSLTIQCQVDSQVTMMFWYRQQPGQSLTLIATANQGSEATYESGFVIDKFPISRPNLTFSTLTVSNMSPEDSSIYLCSVEDTGFNQPQHFGDGTRLSIL.

This clonotype came up many times. The J gene is TRBJ1-5, the V gene TRBV27; the D is unclear. CDR1 and CDR2 (germline): MNHEY, SMNVEV (reference sequence). Trimming pared 5 bases from V and 6 bases from J, leaving 11 bases between. This CDR3 spans 13 amino acids. The CDR3: CASSHGPTQPQHF. CDR3 coding DNA: TGTGCCAGCAGTCACGGACCTACTCAGCCCCAGCATTTT.